A selection of T cell receptor beta chains follows, all from one sample in a study of blood T cells in healthy people across ages. TCRdb fed the 5' RACE reads into MiXCR, producing one record per CDR3 protein. The sample includes around 1,700,000 distinct CDR3 sequences, 28% of them seen just once. Sequencing was carried out using blood. The receptors derive from a woman in her 30s in good health. CDR3s include the opening cysteine and the closing phenylalanine or tryptophan. The D gene is left open where the match is weak. The size entry is marked missing in some rows and otherwise reads once, few, many or a size class.

D gene	V gene	clone size	J gene	CDR3 protein	CDR3 DNA
-	TRBV21-1	-	TRBJ2-5	CASHGTGEETQYF	TGTGCCAGCCACGGGACAGGGGAAGAGACCCAGTACTTC
TRBD2	TRBV5-6	-	TRBJ2-1	CASSLAGGAEEQFF	TGTGCCAGCAGCTTGGCGGGAGGGGCGGAAGAGCAGTTCTTC
-	TRBV24-1	few	TRBJ2-5	CATSDPSGGGAETQYF	TGTGCCACCAGTGACCCTTCCGGAGGGGGCGCAGAGACCCAGTACTTC
TRBD2	TRBV10-2	-	TRBJ2-7	CASGGLAGAHEQYF	TGCGCCAGCGGCGGACTAGCGGGAGCCCACGAGCAGTACTTC
-	TRBV6-6	-	TRBJ2-3	CASSYFADTQYF	TGTGCCAGCAGTTACTTTGCAGATACGCAGTATTTT
TRBD1	TRBV20-1	-	TRBJ2-7	CSAEDRGRTTYEQYF	TGCAGTGCTGAGGACAGGGGGCGTACTACCTACGAGCAGTACTTC
TRBD2	TRBV14	-	TRBJ2-3	CASSHTSGVTDTQYF	TGTGCCAGCAGCCATACTAGCGGGGTTACAGATACGCAGTATTTT
-	TRBV3-1	-	TRBJ1-1	CASSQAPQGGGTEAFF	TGTGCCAGCAGCCAAGCCCCACAGGGTGGGGGGACTGAAGCTTTCTTT
-	TRBV7-9	many	TRBJ2-7	CASSSLSGTRSYEQYF	TGTGCCAGCAGCTCGTTATCCGGGACAAGATCCTACGAGCAGTACTTC
-	TRBV7-9	-	TRBJ2-6	CASTLGGAGTNVLTF	TGTGCCAGCACCCTGGGGGGGGCTGGGACCAACGTCCTGACTTTC
-	TRBV6-5	many	TRBJ2-5	CASSRAVQYQETQYF	TGTGCCAGCAGTAGGGCAGTTCAGTACCAAGAGACCCAGTACTTC
-	TRBV12-5	many	TRBJ2-7	CASGQGGNEQYF	TGTGCTAGTGGCCAGGGCGGGAACGAGCAGTACTTC
TRBD1	TRBV12-3/TRBV12-4	-	TRBJ1-2	CASSQVDRGGYTF	TGTGCCAGCAGTCAAGTGGACAGGGGAGGCTACACCTTC
-	TRBV10-3	-	TRBJ2-7	CAISEQRLVDEQYF	TGTGCCATCAGTGAGCAACGGTTGGTGGACGAGCAGTACTTC
-	TRBV5-1	few	TRBJ2-7	CASSETTSRYEQYF	TGCGCCAGCAGCGAAACCACTAGCCGCTACGAGCAGTACTTC
TRBD2	TRBV12-3/TRBV12-4	few	TRBJ2-5	CASNPSGGDGTQYF	TGTGCCAGCAATCCTAGCGGGGGGGACGGGACCCAGTACTTC
TRBD2	TRBV29-1	-	TRBJ2-5	CGGNLAGVVETQYF	TGCGGCGGCAATTTAGCGGGAGTTGTGGAGACCCAGTACTTC
TRBD1	TRBV2	-	TRBJ2-1	CASSEDRGPTNEQFF	TGTGCCAGCAGTGAAGACAGGGGGCCTACCAATGAGCAGTTCTTC
-	TRBV27	-	TRBJ2-7	CASSRGPIYEQYF	TGTGCCAGCAGCAGGGGCCCCATCTACGAGCAGTACTTC
TRBD2	TRBV15	many	TRBJ2-7	CATSEARTSGLYEQYF	TGTGCCACCAGCGAGGCCAGGACTAGCGGCCTCTACGAGCAGTACTTC